This T cell receptor beta chain comes out of a study of regulatory T cells in long-lasting Graves disease. About the research overall: The criterion for persistent Graves' disease was over 5 years of antithyroid drugs with positive TSH receptor antibodies.

iRepertoire HTBI primers and Arm-PCR of CDR3 regions built TCR beta libraries. Each CDR3 protein gets one entry after TCRdb re-called the multiplex PCR reads with MiXCR. The table has around 430,000 distinct CDR3 sequences, 22% seen once. Time point specified: persistent/refractory GD, antithyroid drugs over 5 years with positive TRAb. Scientists built the TCR library using RNA that was extracted from PBMCs. This clonotype occurred many times. CDR3 length: 14 residues. V was clipped by 2 bases and J by 4 bases, with 11 bases between them. Germline V gene sequence: CDR1 MDHEN, CDR2 SYDVKM. V is TRBV28 and J is TRBJ1-2; maybe TRBD1 (5 bases). The specimen was peripheral blood mononuclear cells (PBMCs), collected when the disease was refractory, from a patient treated with antithyroid drugs. This TCR was sampled from a female donor with Graves disease. In DNA, the CDR3 is TGTGCCAGCAGTTTACCCAAAACAGGCTATGGCTACACCTTC. Its translation: CASSLPKTGYGYTF.